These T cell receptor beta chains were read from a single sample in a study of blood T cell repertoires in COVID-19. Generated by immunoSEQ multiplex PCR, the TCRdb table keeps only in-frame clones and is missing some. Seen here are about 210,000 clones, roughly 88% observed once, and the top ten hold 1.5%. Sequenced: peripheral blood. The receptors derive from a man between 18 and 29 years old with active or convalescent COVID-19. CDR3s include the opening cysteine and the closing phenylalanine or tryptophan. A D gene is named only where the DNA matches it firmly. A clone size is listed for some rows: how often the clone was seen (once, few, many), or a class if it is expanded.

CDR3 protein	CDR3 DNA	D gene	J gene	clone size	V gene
CASNAVGTGEGYTF	TGTGCCAGCAACGCGGTGGGGACAGGGGAAGGCTACACCTTC	TRBD1	TRBJ1-2	NA	TRBV7-9
CATRQGLDYGYTF	TGTGCCACCCGACAGGGATTGGACTATGGCTACACCTTC	TRBD1	TRBJ1-2	NA	TRBV7-3
CSVVSRGRNTEAFF	TGCAGCGTTGTAAGCAGGGGAAGGAACACTGAAGCTTTCTTT	NA	TRBJ1-1	NA	TRBV29-1
CASSHRGGDQPQHF	TGTGCCAGCAGCCACCGCGGGGGAGATCAGCCCCAGCATTTT	NA	TRBJ1-5	NA	TRBV3-1/TRBV3-2
CASTGGFNSGNTIYF	TGTGCCAGCACGGGGGGATTTAACTCTGGAAACACCATATATTTT	NA	TRBJ1-3	NA	TRBV2
CASSVAETGVYNEQFF	TGTGCCAGCAGCGTAGCCGAGACAGGGGTATACAATGAGCAGTTCTTC	TRBD1	TRBJ2-1	once	TRBV9
CASSFRTGMGYEQYF	TGCGCCAGCAGCTTTAGAACAGGCATGGGCTACGAGCAGTACTTC	NA	TRBJ2-7	NA	TRBV5-1
CASSLAGADRAETQYF	TGTGCCAGCAGCTTAGCAGGGGCGGACAGGGCGGAGACCCAGTACTTC	TRBD1	TRBJ2-5	NA	TRBV7-8
CASSTSDSGLGQYF	TGTGCCAGTAGTACTAGCGACTCGGGGTTGGGGCAGTACTTC	TRBD2	TRBJ2-7	NA	TRBV27
CASSPGLAGGTEQFF	TGCGCCAGCAGCCCGGGACTAGCGGGAGGTACTGAGCAGTTCTTC	TRBD2	TRBJ2-1	NA	TRBV4-1
CASSRAGQETQYF	TGTGCCAGCAGTCGAGCGGGTCAAGAGACCCAGTACTTC	NA	TRBJ2-5	NA	TRBV3-1/TRBV3-2
CASSYLAGGEQYF	TGTGCCAGCAGTTACCTAGCGGGAGGTGAGCAGTACTTC	TRBD2	TRBJ2-7	few	TRBV6-5
CASSLQAGAVGELFF	TGTGCCAGCAGCCTCCAGGCGGGAGCTGTCGGGGAGCTGTTTTTT	TRBD2	TRBJ2-2	NA	TRBV6-2/TRBV6-3